The next 26 T cell receptor beta chains were all read from a single sample in a study of sequential checkpoint blockade in melanoma. Here immunoSEQ multiplex PCR was the method, and the copy in TCRdb shows in-frame clones only, minus some. The table has 18,000 or so clones, around 69% seen once. Treatment noted: randomized to nivolumab then ipilimumab (arm A) or the reverse (arm B). Specimen: CD8+ T cells sorted from blood (inferred from file names), collected from a patient given nivolumab and ipilimumab in sequence. All receptors derive from a human donor with melanoma.

This clone was seen a single time. The germline gene is not matched at one end of the junction; a read error may be the cause. V is TRBV14 and J is TRBJ1-4; D unresolved. The germline CDR1 and CDR2 sequences are SGHDN and FVKESK. The CDR3 spans 15 residues. CDR3 sequence: CASSRAKDSNGKLFF. The CDR3, as DNA: TGTGCCAGCAGCCGGGCTAAGGATAGTAATGGAAAACTGTTTTTT.

The rearrangement uses TRBV2 and TRBJ2-7; 9 nucleotides line up with TRBD1. Germline trimming cut 6 bases from V and 2 bases from J; bases unmatched to any gene: 8. There are 15 residues in the CDR3. Germline-derived CDR1 and CDR2 are SNHLY and FYNNEI. The CDR3 spells CASRQGGTGTYEQYF. In DNA, the CDR3 is TGTGCCAGCAGACAGGGAGGGACAGGGACCTACGAGCAGTACTTC.

This chain uses TRBV28 with TRBJ1-1, with a weak D call TRBD1 (5 bases). V shed 2 bases and J shed 0 bases, with 10 bases lying between them. Germline lookup yields CDR1 MDHEN and CDR2 SYDVKM. The CDR3 sequence is 15 residues long. In DNA form, the CDR3 reads TGTGCCAGCAGTTTAGGGGCGGTCTTGAACACTGAAGCTTTCTTT. Its translation is CASSLGAVLNTEAFF.

This clone was observed a handful of times. The chain couples TRBV23-1 to TRBJ2-1; 7 bases map to TRBD2. TRBV23-1 falls under the ORF class, with uncertain function. Trimming at V came to 6 bases and at J to 2 bases, leaving 4 bases not matched to a gene. This CDR3 spans 14 amino acids. The CDR3 coding sequence is TGCGCCAGCAGACGAGGGAGGGCCTACAATGAGCAGTTCTTC. Translated, it gives CASRRGRAYNEQFF.

The genes are TRBV7-9 and TRBJ2-7, with 8 bases matching TRBD2. CDR3 size: 17 residues. The germline V gene has CDR1 SEHNR and CDR2 FQNEAQ (reference sequence). V gave up 1 base and J gave up 2 bases; unmatched junction bases: 10. CDR3 nucleotide sequence: TGTGCCAGCAGCTTAGAGGCGGGGGGCGCGAACCCCTACGAGCAGTACTTC. It yields the protein CASSLEAGGANPYEQYF.

The chain uses TRBV6-1 and TRBJ1-4; a weak D match, TRBD1 (5 bases). The CDR3 has 14 residues. V was trimmed by 6 bases and J by 4 bases, leaving 12 bases between them. Germline V gives CDR1 MNHNS, CDR2 SASEGT. The CDR3 nucleotides are TGTGCCAGCAGCCGCGGGGGGGGTAATGAAAAACTGTTTTTT. This translates into CASSRGGGNEKLFF.

The table lists this clone with a few counts. This chain connects TRBV30 to TRBJ1-1, with 10 bases aligning to TRBD1. With 1 base clipped from V and 11 bases from J, the junction kept 4 bases outside the gene matches. This CDR3 is 12 amino acids long. Germline-derived CDR1 and CDR2 are GTSNPN and SVGIG (reference sequence). Here the CDR3 DNA reads TGTGCCTGGAGTGGGACAGGGGGAGAGGCTTTCTTT. It translates to CAWSGTGGEAFF.

The chain is built from TRBV2 and TRBJ2-5; TRBD2 aligns across 11 bases. Per germline, CDR1 SNHLY and CDR2 FYNNEI. With 6 bases clipped from V and 4 bases from J, the junction kept 10 bases outside the gene matches. This CDR3 region has 16 residues. The CDR3 DNA follows: TGTGCCAGCAGCTCCTTTAGCGGGGGGGCCACAGAGACCCAGTACTTC. It specifies CASSSFSGGATETQYF.

The chain is built from TRBV19 and TRBJ1-5; the D is unclear. Trimming took 3 bases from V and 8 from J, leaving 14 bases between them. Germline V gives CDR1 LNHDA, CDR2 SQIVND (reference sequence). This CDR3 has 14 residues. CDR3 sequence reads: CASSIVGFSKPQHF. The DNA for the CDR3 is TGTGCCAGTAGTATTGTCGGGTTTTCTAAGCCCCAGCATTTT.

This chain joins TRBV10-1 and TRBJ2-3; 13 bases match TRBD2. With 0 bases clipped from V and 4 bases from J, the junction kept 4 bases outside the gene matches. The length of the CDR3 is 17 residues. Germline V gives CDR1 WNHNN, CDR2 SYGVQD (reference sequence). DNA of the CDR3: TGCGCCAGCAGTGAGTCCTGGACTAGCGGGAGACCAGATACGCAGTATTTT. This translates into CASSESWTSGRPDTQYF.

This clone was observed a handful of times. A read error may account for a junction end that differs from germline. V gene TRBV7-7 combines with J gene TRBJ2-5, with 11 bases matching TRBD1. With the DNA end fitting TRBJ2-7 better, the J assignment may be wrong. There are 15 residues in the CDR3. Looked up from germline, CDR1 is SSHAT and CDR2 is FNYEAQ (reference sequence). DNA of the CDR3: TGTGCTAGCAGCTTAGGGACAGGGGGAGACTACGAGCAGTACTTC. Translated: CASSLGTGGDYEQYF.

This clone occurred a few times. The chain links TRBV9 to TRBJ2-2; 8 bases line up with TRBD1. Germline V gives CDR1 SGDLS, CDR2 YYNGEE. CDR3 length equals 15 residues. J gave up 5 bases and V 2 bases, and 5 bases lay outside the gene matches. The CDR3: CASSVTGVGTGELFF. In DNA form, the CDR3 reads TGTGCCAGCAGCGTGACAGGGGTAGGGACCGGGGAGCTGTTTTTT.

This chain links TRBV5-8 with TRBJ1-3; D may be TRBD1 (6 bases). Looked up from germline, CDR1 is SGHTS and CDR2 is YDEGEE. This CDR3 has 15 residues. The V end was cut by 4 bases, the J end by 2 bases, with 13 bases between. CDR3 in DNA: TGTGCCAGCAGCCAGGCCAGGGGCGCTGGAAACACCATATATTTT. This codes for CASSQARGAGNTIYF.

This clone appeared a few times. The genes are TRBV7-2 and TRBJ2-7; tentatively, D is TRBD1 (5 bases). Between the trimmed V and J ends, which lost 6 bases and 5 bases, there was a span of 14 bases. The CDR3 has 13 residues. Per germline, CDR1 SGHTA and CDR2 FQGNSA. CDR3 coding DNA: TGTGCCAGCAGTTTATGGCAGGGCGACGAGCAGTACTTC. Its translation: CASSLWQGDEQYF.

The chain uses TRBV7-6 and TRBJ2-5, with 8 bases matching TRBD1. Germline V gives CDR1 SGHVS, CDR2 FNYEAQ. The CDR3 has 14 amino acids. V was pared by 2 bases and J by 11 bases, with 10 bases of the junction left unmatched. The CDR3 here is CASSLSRQGWEQYF. The CDR3 DNA reads as TGTGCCAGCAGCTTATCGCGACAGGGGTGGGAGCAGTACTTC. The variable domain in full, completed from reference TRBV7-6 and TRBJ2-5, reads GAGVSQSPRYKVTKRGQDVALRCDPISGHVSLYWYRQALGQGPEFLTYFNYEAQQDKSGLPNDRFSAERPEGSISTLTIQRTEQRDSAMYRCASSLSRQGWEQYFGPGTRLLVL.

The chain is built from TRBV27 and TRBJ2-7, with TRBD1 matching over 10 bases. With 3 bases clipped from V and 2 bases from J, the junction kept 1 base outside the gene matches. CDR3 length equals 14 residues. The germline V gene has CDR1 MNHEY and CDR2 SMNVEV (reference sequence). The CDR3 loop reads CASSLGTGAYEQYF. DNA of the CDR3: TGTGCCAGCAGTTTGGGGACAGGGGCCTACGAGCAGTACTTC.

The chain combines TRBV6-5 with TRBJ1-6; 8 bases are a match to TRBD1. J was trimmed by 6 bases and V by 6 bases; bases with no gene match: 7. This CDR3 is built from 15 residues. CDR1 and CDR2 (germline): MNHEY, SVGAGI. The CDR3 here is CASRTGQGFNSPLHF. CDR3 DNA: TGTGCCAGCAGGACTGGACAGGGATTTAATTCACCCCTCCACTTT.

V is TRBV9 and J is TRBJ1-5; D is unresolved. The CDR3 has 14 residues. The germline V and J ends were trimmed by 0 bases and 1 base, with 5 bases remaining between them. Germline V gives CDR1 SGDLS, CDR2 YYNGEE. CDR3 protein: CASSVGASNQPQHF. DNA for the CDR3: TGTGCCAGCAGCGTAGGGGCGAGCAATCAGCCCCAGCATTTT. Using reference TRBV9 and TRBJ1-5 for the parts outside the CDR3, the full variable domain is DSGVTQTPKHLITATGQRVTLRCSPRSGDLSVYWYQQSLDQGLQFLIQYYNGEERAKGNILERFSAQQFPDLHSELNLSSLELGDSALYFCASSVGASNQPQHFGDGTRLSIL.

In its sample, this clone is medium-sized. J is TRBJ2-2 and V is TRBV4-3; TRBD2 aligns across 9 bases. V lost 0 bases and J lost 6; bases outside the gene matches: 8. The CDR3 consists of 17 residues. Germline values: CDR1 LGHNA, CDR2 YSLEER. The CDR3 DNA is TGCGCCAGCAGCCAAGATGGGACTAGCTACGCTTCCGGGGAGCTGTTTTTT. This translates into CASSQDGTSYASGELFF.

This chain uses TRBV7-9 with TRBJ2-6; 12 bases align to TRBD1. The CDR3 extends over 19 amino acids. CDR1 and CDR2 from the germline V gene are SEHNR and FQNEAQ (reference sequence). The V and J ends lost 5 bases and 2 bases, in that order; junction bases with no gene match: 10. The CDR3 is CASSPRAGTGGAGANVLTF. For the CDR3, the DNA is TGTGCCAGCAGCCCCCGGGCAGGGACAGGGGGCGCTGGGGCCAACGTCCTGACTTTC.

The chain combines TRBV19 with TRBJ2-1, with 11 bases that match TRBD2. From germline, CDR1 is LNHDA and CDR2 SQIVND (reference sequence). Trimming at V came to 5 bases and at J to 8 bases, leaving 5 bases not matched to a gene. The CDR3 is 14 amino acids. CDR3 protein: CASSETSGRDEQFF. CDR3 DNA sequence: TGTGCCAGTAGTGAAACTAGCGGGAGAGATGAGCAGTTCTTC. Complete variable domain (other parts from reference TRBV19 and TRBJ2-1): DGGITQSPKYLFRKEGQNVTLSCEQNLNHDAMYWYRQDPGQGLRLIYYSQIVNDFQKGDIAEGYSVSREKKESFPLTVTSAQKNPTAFYLCASSETSGRDEQFFGPGTRLTVL.

The genes are TRBV18 and TRBJ2-3, with unresolved D. V dropped 2 bases and J dropped 3 bases, with 12 bases sitting between them. This CDR3 is 15 amino acids long. Germline CDR1 is KGHSH and CDR2 is LQKENI. For the CDR3, the DNA is TGTGCCAGCTCACCAGAGGCCTACCAAACAGATACGCAGTATTTT. This codes for CASSPEAYQTDTQYF.

The rearrangement uses TRBV5-1 and TRBJ2-1; 12 positions agree with TRBD2. The CDR3 consists of 19 residues. The V and J ends lost 4 bases and 6 bases, in that order; junction bases with no gene match: 17. Looked up from germline, CDR1 is SGHRS and CDR2 is YFSETQ. Here the CDR3 reads CASSAPGLAGPGDSNEQFF. The CDR3 DNA reads as TGCGCCAGCAGCGCACCGGGACTAGCGGGTCCGGGGGATAGCAATGAGCAGTTCTTC.

The chain carries TRBV27 and TRBJ1-1; D is perhaps TRBD1 (5 bases). This CDR3 is built from 15 residues. V gave up 5 bases and J gave up 0 bases, with 13 bases separating them. Germline CDR1 and CDR2: MNHEY and SMNVEV (reference sequence). As DNA, the CDR3 is TGTGCCAGCAGTATCACAGGTAACATGAACACTGAAGCTTTCTTT. Amino acids: CASSITGNMNTEAFF.

The chain carries TRBV6-5 and TRBJ1-5, with 8 bases aligning to TRBD1. The CDR3 runs 15 residues. Germline V gene data show CDR1 as MNHEY and CDR2 as SVGAGI. J lost 0 bases, V lost 2 bases, and 0 bases had no gene match. The DNA of the CDR3 is TGTGCCAGCAGTTACGGACAGGGTAGCAATCAGCCCCAGCATTTT. It encodes CASSYGQGSNQPQHF.

This chain connects TRBV5-6 to TRBJ1-1; a possible D gene is TRBD1 (6 bases). V was pared by 0 bases and J by 5 bases, with 11 bases between. The V gene's germline CDR1 is SGHDT and CDR2 YYEEEE. The CDR3 covers 14 residues. CDR3 in DNA: TGTGCCAGCAGCTTGGTGGGGGCAGGGACTGAAGCTTTCTTT. Protein product: CASSLVGAGTEAFF. Variable domain in full (rest from reference TRBV5-6 and TRBJ1-1): DAGVTQSPTHLIKTRGQQVTLRCSPKSGHDTVSWYQQALGQGPQFIFQYYEEEERQRGNFPDRFSGHQFPNYSSELNVNALLLGDSALYLCASSLVGAGTEAFFGQGTRLTVV.